One and the same sample provided the 24 T cell receptor beta chains below, sequenced in a study of identical twins. From the 5' RACE reads, TCRdb called clonotypes with MiXCR, one entry per CDR3 protein. The data contain some 630,000 distinct CDR3 sequences, around 7.5% of them seen just once; the ten biggest clones take up roughly 1.6%. The sample also formed part of further work on yellow fever vaccine responses in identical twins.

The sequencing sample was made of PBMCs. All receptors come from a woman in her late teens or twenties in good health.

The chain uses TRBV6-1 and TRBJ2-3; either TRBD1 or TRBD2 may supply D (5 bases each). CDR3 size: 16 residues. Germline CDR1 reads MNHNS; CDR2 reads SASEGT. Trimming removed 1 base from V and 1 base from J, with 12 bases in between. DNA for the CDR3: TGTGCCAGCAGTGAAGTGATGAGGGGCGGCACAGATACGCAGTATTTT. Its protein product is CASSEVMRGGTDTQYF.

This clonotype was recorded at least ten times. This sequence joins TRBV10-3 and TRBJ2-3, with D possibly TRBD1 on 7 matching bases. The CDR3 covers 15 residues. Trimming pared 7 bases from V and 2 bases from J, leaving 16 bases between. Germline loops: CDR1 ENHRY, CDR2 SYGVKD. The CDR3 loop reads CAIKTGEVNTDTQYF. The DNA of the CDR3 is TGTGCCATCAAAACAGGGGAGGTAAACACAGATACGCAGTATTTT.

The chain carries TRBV6-1 and TRBJ2-1; TRBD2 agrees at 7 bases. Trimming cost V 8 bases and J 2 bases; bases outside gene matches: 9. The CDR3 runs to 15 residues. CDR1 is MNHNS and CDR2 is SASEGT in the germline V gene. The CDR3 nucleotides read TGTGCCAGCTCGGGACTATTTGGGGCCTACAATGAGCAGTTCTTC. Protein product: CASSGLFGAYNEQFF.

This clonotype has just a few counts. CDR3 region: CASTISFPYEQYV. DNA for the CDR3: TGTGCCAGCACCATATCGTTCCCCTACGAGCAGTACGTC. The gene calls are TRBV7-7 and TRBJ2-7; the D is unclear. Germline-derived CDR1 and CDR2 are SSHAT and FNYEAQ (reference sequence). The V end was cut by 7 bases, the J end by 2 bases, with 12 bases between. The CDR3 totals 13 residues.

This rearrangement joins TRBV20-1 to TRBJ1-1; the D gene is possibly TRBD1 (6 bases). There are 15 residues in the CDR3. V shed 3 bases and J shed 0 bases, with 14 bases lying between them. Germline CDR1 reads DFQATT; CDR2 reads SNEGSKA (reference sequence). The chain's CDR3 is CSASRSDSMNTEAFF. CDR3 DNA: TGCAGTGCTAGTAGGTCGGACAGCATGAACACTGAAGCTTTCTTT.

This clonotype was counted only a few times. This chain links TRBV19 with TRBJ2-6, with TRBD2 as a possible D gene (7 bases). With 0 bases removed from V and 3 bases from J, the gap between germline ends came to 12 bases. Per the germline V gene, CDR1 is LNHDA and CDR2 is SQIVND (reference sequence). The CDR3 runs to 17 residues. The CDR3 bases are TGTGCCAGTAGTATAGATCGGGGGGCTTATGGGGCCAACGTCCTGACTTTC. Protein: CASSIDRGAYGANVLTF.

This clonotype was observed a handful of times. The V gene is TRBV28, the J gene TRBJ1-6; D is unresolved. With 2 bases removed from V and 7 bases from J, the gap between germline ends came to 12 bases. The germline gives CDR1 MDHEN, CDR2 SYDVKM. This CDR3 region has 15 residues. The chain's CDR3 is CASSLRSGLNSPLHF. CDR3 DNA sequence: TGTGCCAGCAGTTTACGCTCGGGCCTCAATTCACCCCTCCACTTT.

This clonotype has more than one count but fewer than ten. This chain connects TRBV15 to TRBJ2-3; 8 nucleotides agree with TRBD2. The V segment lost 1 base and the J segment 5 bases; nucleotides outside the gene matches: 5. There are 15 residues in the CDR3. The germline V gene encodes CDR1 LNHNV and CDR2 YYDKDF (reference sequence). CDR3 nucleotides: TGTGCCACCAGCAGAGTTGCCCTAGCGGGAGATACGCAGTATTTT. It yields the protein CATSRVALAGDTQYF.

Ten or more counts support this clonotype. The V call is TRBV27, the J call TRBJ2-7; TRBD2 might be the D (6 bases). CDR3 length: 14 residues. Germline-derived CDR1 and CDR2 are MNHEY and SMNVEV (reference sequence). With 1 base removed from V and 1 base from J, the gap between germline ends came to 8 bases. This chain's CDR3 is CASSLLGGSYEQYF. The CDR3 coding sequence is TGTGCCAGCAGTTTATTGGGGGGTTCCTACGAGCAGTACTTC.

This clonotype was seen at least ten times. The J gene is TRBJ1-5, the V gene TRBV29-1; D is uncertain. V lost 6 bases, J lost 0 bases, and 12 bases lay in between. The V gene's germline CDR1 is SQVTM and CDR2 ANQGSEA. The CDR3 is made up of 14 amino acids. The CDR3 nucleotides are TGCAGCGTCGCAACAGAATTTAGCAATCAGCCCCAGCATTTT. Translated: CSVATEFSNQPQHF.

The genes are TRBV19 and TRBJ2-3, with 11 bases lining up with TRBD2. Per the germline V gene, CDR1 is LNHDA and CDR2 is SQIVND (reference sequence). This CDR3 has 16 amino acids. After removal of 6 bases from V and 5 bases from J, the junction contained 10 bases not matched to a gene. The CDR3, as DNA: TGTGCCAGTAGAGAAGTTCGACTAGCGGGACAAGATACGCAGTATTTT. It translates to CASREVRLAGQDTQYF.

The rearrangement uses TRBV11-1 and TRBJ1-1, with 8 bases that match TRBD1. The trim removed 4 bases at V and 0 bases at J, leaving 13 bases unmatched. This CDR3 contains 18 residues. The germline CDR1 and CDR2 sequences are SGHAT and FQDESV (reference sequence). DNA of the CDR3: TGTGCCAGCAGCTCAAAACCGGGACAGGCGTCTATGAACACTGAAGCTTTCTTT. Amino acids: CASSSKPGQASMNTEAFF.

This clonotype was counted ten times or more. The chain combines TRBV12-3 or TRBV12-4 with TRBJ1-1; D ambiguous. The CDR3 consists of 12 residues. V was shortened by 7 bases and J by 4 bases, with 10 bases between the two germline ends. In DNA, the CDR3 is TGTGCCAGCAAACGCTGGGTCACTGAAGCTTTCTTT. Translating gives CASKRWVTEAFF.

V usage is TRBV2 and J usage is TRBJ2-3, with 9 bases matching TRBD2. There are 17 residues in the CDR3. V was clipped by 4 bases and J by 0 bases; unmatched bases: 8. Germline V CDR1 and CDR2: SNHLY, FYNNEI. CDR3 sequence reads: CASSAGGLAPSTDTQYF. In DNA, the CDR3 is TGTGCCAGCAGTGCTGGGGGACTAGCTCCGAGCACAGATACGCAGTATTTT. Full variable domain (rest looked up from reference TRBV2 and TRBJ2-3): EPEVTQTPSHQVTQMGQEVILRCVPISNHLYFYWYRQILGQKVEFLVSFYNNEISEKSEIFDDQFSVERPDGSNFTLKIRSTKLEDSAMYFCASSAGGLAPSTDTQYFGPGTRLTVL.

This chain links TRBV5-6 with TRBJ2-1; D uncertain. Trimming took 4 bases from V and 0 from J, leaving 11 bases between them. Germline V lookup: CDR1 SGHDT, CDR2 YYEEEE. This CDR3 comprises 15 residues. CDR3 nucleotides: TGTGCCAGCAGCCTCCGGCCCCACTCCTACAATGAGCAGTTCTTC. Translated, it gives CASSLRPHSYNEQFF.

This clonotype was seen a few times. The chain is built from TRBV6-4 and TRBJ1-5; D gene uncertain. Trimming took off 3 bases at V and 7 bases at J, with 13 bases between the two ends. The CDR3 spans 14 residues. Germline V lookup: CDR1 MRHNA, CDR2 SNTAGT. As DNA, the CDR3 is TGTGCCAGCAGTGAGGTGGGAGGAGGGCAGCCCCAGCATTTT. Its translation: CASSEVGGGQPQHF.

The table lists this clonotype with many counts. The chain employs TRBV12-3 or TRBV12-4 and TRBJ2-1; the D gene is possibly TRBD2 (5 bases). Trimming pared 6 bases from V and 7 bases from J, leaving 19 bases between. There are 15 residues in the CDR3. CDR3 DNA: TGTGCCAGCAGCTCTACTAGAAGCTTTGTGAATGAGCAGTTCTTC. Amino acid sequence: CASSSTRSFVNEQFF.

This clonotype was counted many times. This rearrangement joins TRBV6-1 to TRBJ2-6; 9 bases line up with TRBD1. The CDR3 is made up of 17 amino acids. Germline CDR1 MNHNS, CDR2 SASEGT. The J segment lost 0 bases and the V segment lost 7 bases, leaving 7 bases of the junction unmatched. The CDR3 here is CASNTGTGISGANVLTF. The CDR3 DNA reads as TGTGCCAGCAATACCGGGACAGGGATCTCTGGGGCCAACGTCCTGACTTTC.

The chain links TRBV5-6 to TRBJ2-3; D is perhaps TRBD2 (6 bases). V was clipped by 4 bases and J by 5 bases, with 14 bases between them. This CDR3 region has 14 residues. CDR1 SGHDT and CDR2 YYEEEE come from the germline V gene. For the CDR3, the DNA is TGTGCCAGCAGCAAAGACGGAGGGGAAGATACGCAGTATTTT. Protein product: CASSKDGGEDTQYF.

V is TRBV5-1 and J is TRBJ2-7; 14 bases match TRBD2. The CDR3 extends over 17 amino acids. V shed 2 bases and J 6 bases; nucleotides not matched to a gene: 10. Germline V gene lookup returns CDR1 SGHRS and CDR2 YFSETQ. CDR3 nucleotide sequence: TGCGCCAGCAGCTTCGGGACTAGCGGGAGTATAAGGTTCGAGCAGTACTTC. It translates to CASSFGTSGSIRFEQYF.

This chain joins TRBV28 and TRBJ1-5; a possible D gene is TRBD1 (6 bases). The CDR3 is 16 amino acids. CDR1 and CDR2 (germline): MDHEN, SYDVKM. V lost 2 bases and J lost 2, with 13 bases in between. The CDR3 coding sequence is TGTGCCAGCAGTTTAGCAGGGGAGGAACGCAATCAGCCCCAGCATTTT. This codes for CASSLAGEERNQPQHF.

The chain employs TRBV5-4 and TRBJ1-2; 8 nucleotides align to TRBD1. Germline V lookup: CDR1 SGHNT, CDR2 YYREEE (reference sequence). V lost 4 bases, J lost 8 bases, and 7 bases stayed unmatched. The CDR3 sequence is 13 residues long. The CDR3 region is CASSTQGAGGYTF. CDR3 nucleotide sequence: TGTGCCAGCAGCACCCAGGGGGCTGGGGGCTACACCTTC.

This clonotype was seen a few times. The rearrangement uses TRBV10-2 and TRBJ2-7; 9 nucleotides match TRBD1. This CDR3 has 13 residues. J lost 5 bases, V lost 6 bases, and 5 bases had no gene match. CDR1 WSHSY and CDR2 SAAADI come from the germline V gene. The CDR3 sequence is CASSRDRADEQYV. The CDR3 DNA is TGCGCCAGCAGCCGGGACAGGGCCGACGAGCAGTACGTC.

The chain is built from TRBV12-3 or TRBV12-4 and TRBJ1-2, with D maybe TRBD1 (5 bases). The CDR3 runs to 13 residues. V was pared by 8 bases and J by 4 bases, with 14 bases between. Here the CDR3 reads CASLGSGGYGYTF. DNA for the CDR3: TGTGCCAGCCTGGGGTCTGGGGGCTATGGCTACACCTTC.